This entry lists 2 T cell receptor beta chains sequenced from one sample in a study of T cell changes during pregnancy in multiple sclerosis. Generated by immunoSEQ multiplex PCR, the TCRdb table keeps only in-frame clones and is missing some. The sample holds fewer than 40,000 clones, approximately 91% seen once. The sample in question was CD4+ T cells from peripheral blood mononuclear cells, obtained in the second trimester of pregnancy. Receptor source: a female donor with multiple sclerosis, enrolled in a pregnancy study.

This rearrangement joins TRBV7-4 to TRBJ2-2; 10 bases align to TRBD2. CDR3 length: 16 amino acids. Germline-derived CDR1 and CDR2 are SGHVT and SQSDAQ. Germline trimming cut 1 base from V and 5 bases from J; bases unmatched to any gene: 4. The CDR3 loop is CASSLELAGKTGELFF. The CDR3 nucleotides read TGTGCCAGCAGCTTAGAACTAGCGGGGAAGACCGGGGAGCTGTTTTTT.

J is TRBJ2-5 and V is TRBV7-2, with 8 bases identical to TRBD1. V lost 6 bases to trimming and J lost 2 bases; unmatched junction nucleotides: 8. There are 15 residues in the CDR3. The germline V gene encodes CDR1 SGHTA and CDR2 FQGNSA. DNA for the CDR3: TGTGCCAGCAGTTCGTGGACAGGGAGGCAAGAGACCCAGTACTTC. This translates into CASSSWTGRQETQYF.